This section outlines one TCR beta chain sequence together with its context. The data derive from a study of T cell changes during pregnancy in multiple sclerosis. Profiled with immunoSEQ multiplex PCR; TCRdb holds only in-frame clones, not every one. The sample carries around 60,000 clones, roughly 92% recorded once. The clonotype was recovered from a female donor with multiple sclerosis, enrolled in a pregnancy study. Sequenced here: peripheral blood, sampled in the second trimester of pregnancy.

The CDR3 is CASSNGRSGAAGTEAFF. CDR3 sequence (DNA): TGTGCCAGTAGTAACGGCAGGTCGGGAGCAGCGGGCACTGAAGCTTTCTTT. The J gene is TRBJ1-1, the V gene TRBV19; no clear D. The V end lost 4 bases, the J end lost 4 bases, and 22 bases lay between the germline ends. The CDR3 length is 17 residues. Germline CDR1 is LNHDA and CDR2 is SQIVND (reference sequence).